One sample yielded the 5 T cell receptor beta chains listed below, sequenced in a study of cytomegalovirus exposure and HLA in healthy donors. A multiplex PCR was run with 60 Vbeta primers and 13 Jbeta primers. Measured with immunoSEQ multiplex PCR; TCRdb has only the in-frame clones, and not every one. The repertoire holds some 160,000 clones, with 82% as singletons. Sequenced sample: PBMCs. These receptors were obtained from a male donor in good health and CMV-seronegative.

This chain uses TRBV4-1 with TRBJ2-7; possible D gene TRBD2, 5 bases. Trimming cost V 0 bases and J 3 bases, with 12 bases left between them. The length of the CDR3 is 15 residues. Germline CDR1 and CDR2: MGHRA and YSYEKL. CDR3 loop: CASSQDSMGSYEQYF. The DNA for the CDR3 is TGCGCCAGCAGCCAAGATTCAATGGGGAGCTACGAGCAGTACTTC.

The J gene is TRBJ2-3, the V gene TRBV4-1; TRBD2 matches 12 bases. The V gene's germline CDR1 is MGHRA and CDR2 YSYEKL. The ends lost 1 base at V and 6 bases at J; junction bases unmatched: 8. CDR3 length: 17 residues. CDR3 in amino acids: CASSQGTSGTWGDTQYF. CDR3 DNA: TGCGCCAGCAGCCAAGGGACTAGCGGGACGTGGGGGGATACGCAGTATTTT.

The V and J genes are TRBV6-5 and TRBJ1-6; D uncertain. The V and J ends lost 4 bases and 8 bases respectively, with 6 bases between them. CDR3 length: 12 amino acids. CDR1 MNHEY and CDR2 SVGAGI come from the germline V gene. Here the CDR3 DNA reads TGTGCCAGCAGTTCATTCCATTCACCCCTCCACTTT. Protein: CASSSFHSPLHF.

The chain couples TRBV6-6 to TRBJ1-1; possibly TRBD1 for D (5 bases). The CDR3 has 12 residues. CDR1 and CDR2 from the germline V gene are MNHNY and SVGAGI (reference sequence). Trimming removed 2 bases from V and 10 bases from J, with 11 bases in between. The CDR3 bases are TGTGCCAGCAGTTACATGGGGCGGCCAGCTTTCTTT. It is translated as CASSYMGRPAFF.

V and J are TRBV6-5 and TRBJ1-5, with D possibly matching TRBD1 (6 bases). V was clipped by 5 bases and J by 0 bases, with 8 bases between them. CDR1 and CDR2 (germline): MNHEY, SVGAGI. This CDR3 comprises 14 residues. The CDR3 reads CASSRTVSNQPQHF. CDR3 nucleotides: TGTGCCAGCAGTAGGACAGTTAGCAATCAGCCCCAGCATTTT.